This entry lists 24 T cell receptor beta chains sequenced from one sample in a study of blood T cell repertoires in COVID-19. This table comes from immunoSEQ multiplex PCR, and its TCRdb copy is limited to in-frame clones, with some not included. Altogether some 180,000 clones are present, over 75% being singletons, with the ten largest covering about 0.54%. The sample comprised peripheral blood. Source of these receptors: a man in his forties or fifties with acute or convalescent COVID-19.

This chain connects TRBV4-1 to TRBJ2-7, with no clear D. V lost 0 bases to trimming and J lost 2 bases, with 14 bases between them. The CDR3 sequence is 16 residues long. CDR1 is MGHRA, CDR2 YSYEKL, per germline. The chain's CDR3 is CASSQESLALAYEQYF. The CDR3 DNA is TGCGCCAGCAGCCAAGAATCCCTGGCCCTTGCCTACGAGCAGTACTTC.

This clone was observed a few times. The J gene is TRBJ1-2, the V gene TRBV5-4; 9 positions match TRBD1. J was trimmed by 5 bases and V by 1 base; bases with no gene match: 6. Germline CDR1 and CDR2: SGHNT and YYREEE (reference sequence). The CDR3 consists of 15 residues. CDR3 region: CASSLTGGPHYGYTF. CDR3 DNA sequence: TGTGCCAGCAGCTTGACAGGGGGCCCTCATTATGGCTACACCTTC.

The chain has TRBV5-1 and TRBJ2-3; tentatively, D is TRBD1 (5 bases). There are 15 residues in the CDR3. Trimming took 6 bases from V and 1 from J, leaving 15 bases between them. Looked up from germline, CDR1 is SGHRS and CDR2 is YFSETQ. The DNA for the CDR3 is TGCGCCAGCACCTGGTCAGGGCGAGGCACAGATACGCAGTATTTT. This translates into CASTWSGRGTDTQYF.

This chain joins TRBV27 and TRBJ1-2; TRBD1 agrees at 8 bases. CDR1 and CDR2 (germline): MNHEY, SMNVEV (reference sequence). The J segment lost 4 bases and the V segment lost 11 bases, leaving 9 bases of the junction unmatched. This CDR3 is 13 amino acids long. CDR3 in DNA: TGTGCCGCTGCCCAGGGGGCATTCTATGGCTACACCTTC. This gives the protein CAAAQGAFYGYTF.

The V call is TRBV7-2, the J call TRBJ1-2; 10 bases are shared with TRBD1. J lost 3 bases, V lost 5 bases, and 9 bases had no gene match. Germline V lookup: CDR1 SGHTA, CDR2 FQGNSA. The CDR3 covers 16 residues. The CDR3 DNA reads TGTGCCAGCAGCGACTCCCGGGACAGGGGTTACTATGGCTACACCTTC. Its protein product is CASSDSRDRGYYGYTF.

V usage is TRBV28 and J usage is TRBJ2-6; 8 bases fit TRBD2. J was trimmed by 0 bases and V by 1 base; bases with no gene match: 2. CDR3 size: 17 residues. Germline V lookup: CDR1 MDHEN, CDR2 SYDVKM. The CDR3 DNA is TGTGCCAGCAGTTTATTAGCGGGAAACTCTGGGGCCAACGTCCTGACTTTC. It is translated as CASSLLAGNSGANVLTF.

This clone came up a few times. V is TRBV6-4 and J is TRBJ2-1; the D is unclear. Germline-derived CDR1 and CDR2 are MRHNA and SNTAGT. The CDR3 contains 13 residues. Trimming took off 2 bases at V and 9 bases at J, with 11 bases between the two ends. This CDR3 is CASSDDDNSEQFF. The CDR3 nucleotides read TGTGCCAGCAGTGACGACGACAACAGTGAGCAGTTCTTC.

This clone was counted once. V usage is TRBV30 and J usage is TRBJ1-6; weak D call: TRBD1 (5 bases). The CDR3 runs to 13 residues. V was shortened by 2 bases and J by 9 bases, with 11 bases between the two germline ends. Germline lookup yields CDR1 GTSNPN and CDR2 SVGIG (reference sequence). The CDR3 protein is CAWSPGMGSPLHF. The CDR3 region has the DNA TGTGCCTGGAGTCCAGGGATGGGTTCACCCCTCCACTTT. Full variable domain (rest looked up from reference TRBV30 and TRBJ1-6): SQTIHQWPATLVQPVGSPLSLECTVEGTSNPNLYWYRQAAGRGLQLLFYSVGIGQISSEVPQNLSASRPQDRQFILSSKKLLLSDSGFYLCAWSPGMGSPLHFGNGTRLTVT.

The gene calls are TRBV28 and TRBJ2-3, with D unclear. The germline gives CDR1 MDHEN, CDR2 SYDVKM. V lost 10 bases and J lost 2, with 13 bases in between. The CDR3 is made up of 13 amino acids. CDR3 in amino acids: CATRQVNTDTQYF. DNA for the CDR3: TGTGCCACCCGACAAGTCAACACAGATACGCAGTATTTT.

The CDR3 region is CASNFGTGANTEAFF. The CDR3 DNA follows: TGTGCCAGCAATTTCGGGACAGGGGCGAACACTGAAGCTTTCTTT. The chain uses TRBV6-5 and TRBJ1-1, with 10 bases fitting TRBD1. V shed 7 bases and J 1 base; nucleotides not matched to a gene: 6. The CDR3 has 15 residues. Per the germline V gene, CDR1 is MNHEY and CDR2 is SVGAGI.

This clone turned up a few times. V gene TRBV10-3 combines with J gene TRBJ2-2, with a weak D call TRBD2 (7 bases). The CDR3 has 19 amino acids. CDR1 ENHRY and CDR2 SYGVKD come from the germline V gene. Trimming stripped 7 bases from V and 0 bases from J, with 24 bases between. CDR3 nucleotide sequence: TGTGCCATCAAAAGGGGGGGACTCCCTCACTTCGCGAACACCGGGGAGCTGTTTTTT. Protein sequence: CAIKRGGLPHFANTGELFF.

For the CDR3, the DNA is TGTGCCACCAGCAGTCAGGGCGAACGAGATCAGCCCCAGCATTTT. This encodes CATSSQGERDQPQHF. The V gene is TRBV15, the J gene TRBJ1-5; tentative D call: TRBD1 (5 bases). The CDR3 length is 15 residues. Per germline, CDR1 LNHNV and CDR2 YYDKDF (reference sequence). Deletions cut 3 bases from V and 5 bases from J, with 14 bases between. The full variable domain, in which reference TRBV15 and TRBJ1-5 provide the parts outside the CDR3, is DAMVIQNPRYQVTQFGKPVTLSCSQTLNHNVMYWYQQKSSQAPKLLFHYYDKDFNNEADTPDNFQSRRPNTSFCFLDIRSPGLGDTAMYLCATSSQGERDQPQHFGDGTRLSIL.

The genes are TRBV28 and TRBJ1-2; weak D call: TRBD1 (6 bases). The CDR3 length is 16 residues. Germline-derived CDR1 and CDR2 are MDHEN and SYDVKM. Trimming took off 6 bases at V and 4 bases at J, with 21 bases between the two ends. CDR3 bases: TGTGCCAGCAGCCACGGCGGGGGCGAGCTGTCCTATGGCTACACCTTC. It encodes CASSHGGGELSYGYTF.

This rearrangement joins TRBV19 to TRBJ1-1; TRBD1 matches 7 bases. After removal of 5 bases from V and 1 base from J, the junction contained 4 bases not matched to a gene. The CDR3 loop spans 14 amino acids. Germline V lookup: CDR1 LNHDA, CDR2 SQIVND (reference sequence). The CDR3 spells CASSARTGNTEAFF. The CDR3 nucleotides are TGTGCCAGTAGTGCCAGGACAGGGAACACTGAAGCTTTCTTT.

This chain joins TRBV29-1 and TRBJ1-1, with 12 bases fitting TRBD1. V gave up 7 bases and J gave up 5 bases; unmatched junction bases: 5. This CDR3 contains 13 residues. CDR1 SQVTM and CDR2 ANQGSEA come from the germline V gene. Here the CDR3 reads CSGGQGARTEAFF. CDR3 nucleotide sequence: TGCAGCGGGGGACAGGGGGCGCGGACTGAAGCTTTCTTT.

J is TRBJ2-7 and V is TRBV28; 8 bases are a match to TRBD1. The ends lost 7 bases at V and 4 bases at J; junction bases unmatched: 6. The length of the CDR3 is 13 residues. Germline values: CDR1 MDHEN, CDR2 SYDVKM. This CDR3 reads CASTRRGRYEQYV. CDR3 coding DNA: TGTGCCAGCACTCGCAGGGGGCGTTACGAGCAGTACGTC.

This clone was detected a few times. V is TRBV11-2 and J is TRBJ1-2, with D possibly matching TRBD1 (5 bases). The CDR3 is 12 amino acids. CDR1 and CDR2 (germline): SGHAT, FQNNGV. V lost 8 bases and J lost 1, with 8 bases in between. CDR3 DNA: TGTGCCAGCTCTGACAGTAACTATGGCTACACCTTC. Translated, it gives CASSDSNYGYTF.

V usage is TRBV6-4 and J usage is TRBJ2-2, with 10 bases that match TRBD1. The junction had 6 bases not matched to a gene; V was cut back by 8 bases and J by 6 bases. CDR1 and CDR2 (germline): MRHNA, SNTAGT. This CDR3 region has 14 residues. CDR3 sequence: CASARDRGSGELFF. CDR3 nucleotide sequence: TGTGCCAGCGCCCGGGACAGGGGTTCCGGGGAGCTGTTTTTT.

The CDR3 loop reads CASSAGQVEGYTF. The DNA of the CDR3 is TGCGCCAGCAGCGCCGGACAGGTCGAAGGCTACACCTTC. The chain carries TRBV5-1 and TRBJ1-2; 7 nucleotides agree with TRBD1. Germline trimming cut 4 bases from V and 8 bases from J; bases unmatched to any gene: 8. Looked up from germline, CDR1 is SGHRS and CDR2 is YFSETQ. This CDR3 contains 13 residues.

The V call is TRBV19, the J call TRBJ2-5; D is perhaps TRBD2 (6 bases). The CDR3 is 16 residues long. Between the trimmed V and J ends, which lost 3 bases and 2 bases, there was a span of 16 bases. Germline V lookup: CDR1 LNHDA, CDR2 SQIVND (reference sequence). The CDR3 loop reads CASSIRASVRQETQYF. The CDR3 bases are TGTGCCAGTAGTATTCGGGCTAGCGTTAGGCAAGAGACCCAGTACTTC.

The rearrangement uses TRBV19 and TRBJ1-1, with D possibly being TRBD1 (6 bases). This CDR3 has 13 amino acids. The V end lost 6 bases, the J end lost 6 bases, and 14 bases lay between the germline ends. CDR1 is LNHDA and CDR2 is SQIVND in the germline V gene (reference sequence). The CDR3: CASRSQGFSEAFF. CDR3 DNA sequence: TGTGCCAGTAGATCACAGGGTTTCTCTGAAGCTTTCTTT.

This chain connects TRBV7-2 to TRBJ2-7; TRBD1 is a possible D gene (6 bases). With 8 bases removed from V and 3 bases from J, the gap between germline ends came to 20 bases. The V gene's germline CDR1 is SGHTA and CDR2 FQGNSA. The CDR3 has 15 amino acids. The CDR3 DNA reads TGTGCCAGCCGAGAGGGGGAAAACCCTAGCTACGAGCAGTACTTC. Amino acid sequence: CASREGENPSYEQYF.

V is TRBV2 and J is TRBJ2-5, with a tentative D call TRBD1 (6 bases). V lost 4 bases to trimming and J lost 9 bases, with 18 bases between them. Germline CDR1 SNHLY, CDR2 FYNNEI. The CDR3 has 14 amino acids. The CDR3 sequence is CASSASGRSGAQYF. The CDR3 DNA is TGTGCCAGCAGTGCATCGGGACGCTCAGGGGCCCAGTACTTC.

The CDR3 nucleotides are TGTGCCAGTAGTTTCAGGGCGAACTATGGCTACACCTTC. Translation: CASSFRANYGYTF. The chain combines TRBV19 with TRBJ1-2, with D possibly being TRBD1 (5 bases). Trimming took 5 bases from V and 2 from J, leaving 9 bases between them. Germline V gene sequence: CDR1 LNHDA, CDR2 SQIVND (reference sequence). The CDR3 extends over 13 amino acids.